The T cell receptor beta chain under discussion was sequenced for a study of memory CD4+ T cells and cytomegalovirus serostatus. The sort gate was single viable CD3+CD4+CD8-CD45RO+ cells for memory CD4+ T cells. Donors' CMV status reflects serum IgG against pp150, pp28, p38, p52. CD4+ T cells were isolated by positive magnetic selection. Sequencing was performed with immunoSEQ multiplex PCR; in TCRdb, only in-frame clones are kept and a portion is missing. Here the sample spans over 45,000 clones, more than 65% being singletons. Material: memory CD4+ T cells from blood. The source is an adult in good health and CMV-seronegative. Some clones in this sample may be carry-over from other donors' samples.

This CDR3 is CASSSGGNQPQHF. CDR3 DNA sequence: TGTGCCAGCAGTTCTGGGGGGAATCAGCCCCAGCATTTT. The V call is TRBV6-1, the J call TRBJ1-5, with a possible D match to TRBD1 (5 bases). This CDR3 spans 13 amino acids. The germline CDR1 and CDR2 sequences are MNHNS and SASEGT. V was cut by 5 bases and J by 4 bases, with 9 bases left in between.